Presented here are 2 T cell receptor beta chains from one specimen sequenced in a study of blood T cell repertoires in COVID-19. Only in-frame clones appear in the TCRdb table, and some are missing; sequencing was by immunoSEQ multiplex PCR. In the table there are 60,000 to 85,000 clones, around 90% of which are singletons. The sample comprised peripheral blood. The receptors were gathered from a man aged 35 to 55 with COVID-19, enrolled during active disease.

This clone was counted a single time. V usage is TRBV12-1 and J usage is TRBJ2-5; the listed D gene, TRBD2, was not tested against the DNA. TRBV12-1 is a known pseudogene. The CDR3 is 14 amino acids. The CDR3 DNA is TGTGCCAGCCGAGCGGGCCTGTACCAAGAGACCCAGTACTTC. Amino acid sequence: CASRAGLYQETQYF.

V gene TRBV19 combines with J gene TRBJ1-2; 8 bases match TRBD1. The CDR3 consists of 13 residues. Germline CDR1 and CDR2: LNHDA and SQIVND (reference sequence). J gave up 4 bases and V 7 bases, and 5 bases lay outside the gene matches. CDR3: CASKTTGGYGYTF. In DNA, the CDR3 is TGTGCCAGTAAGACTACAGGGGGCTATGGCTACACCTTC.